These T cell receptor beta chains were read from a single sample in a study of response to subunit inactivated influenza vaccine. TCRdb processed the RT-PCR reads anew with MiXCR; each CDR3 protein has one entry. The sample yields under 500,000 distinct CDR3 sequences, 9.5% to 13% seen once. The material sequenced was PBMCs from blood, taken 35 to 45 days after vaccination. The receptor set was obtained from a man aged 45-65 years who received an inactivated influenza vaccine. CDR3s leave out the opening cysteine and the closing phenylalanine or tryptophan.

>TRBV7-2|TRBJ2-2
ASSLPPGELF
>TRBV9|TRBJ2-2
ASSITGTRSGELF
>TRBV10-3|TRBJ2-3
AIRSGLAGWADTQY
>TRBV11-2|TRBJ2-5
ASSSRLVQETQY
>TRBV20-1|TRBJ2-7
SARDTGGEQY
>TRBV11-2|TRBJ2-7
ASSLVGLADHHPYEQY
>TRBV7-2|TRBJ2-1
ASCPGLAGYNEQF
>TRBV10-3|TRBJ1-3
AIGREAGNTIY
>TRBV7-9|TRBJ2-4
ASSLNSGTGGIIQY
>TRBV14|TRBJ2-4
ASSQEGWAKNIQY
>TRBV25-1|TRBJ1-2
ASSEVLRNGRYGYT
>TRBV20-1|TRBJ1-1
SASGTGSFLNTEAF
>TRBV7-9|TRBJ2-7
ASSRVAGNEQY
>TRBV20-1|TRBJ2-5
SAPLPGRGETQY
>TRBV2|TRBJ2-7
ASSLGVDEQY
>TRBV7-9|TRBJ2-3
ASSLRNGGVTDTQY
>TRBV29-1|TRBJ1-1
SVEFLLVTEAF
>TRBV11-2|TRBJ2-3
ASSLVTGRGNTQY
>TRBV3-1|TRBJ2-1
ASSHEGSYNEQF
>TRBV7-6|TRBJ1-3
ASSPDSALGNTIY
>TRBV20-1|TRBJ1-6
SATPNGGRSPLH
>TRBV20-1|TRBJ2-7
SAPRQGYSYEQY
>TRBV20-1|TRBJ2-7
SAYPTSGSYEQY
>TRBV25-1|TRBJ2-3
ASSGGKNTDTQY
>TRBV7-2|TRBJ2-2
ASSSSSGRAGELF
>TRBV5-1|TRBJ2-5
ASSLGGSRKETQY
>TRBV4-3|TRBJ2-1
ASSQEIRPAGVYEQF
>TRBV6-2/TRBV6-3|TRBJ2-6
ASSIIGAGANVLT
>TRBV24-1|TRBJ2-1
ATSALGAGSYNEQF
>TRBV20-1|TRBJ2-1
SAEQGLHGDEQF
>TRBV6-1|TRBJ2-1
ASREIAGALEQF
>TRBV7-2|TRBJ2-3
ASSQDSYTQY
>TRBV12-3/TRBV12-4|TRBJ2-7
ASSLRGEQY
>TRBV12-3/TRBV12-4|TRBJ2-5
ASSPTSGAPQETQY
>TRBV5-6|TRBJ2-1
ASSLPSGAYNEQF
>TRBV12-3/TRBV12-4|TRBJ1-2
ASSSGGFRDRYGYT
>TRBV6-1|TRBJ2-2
ASLPWGLGTGELF
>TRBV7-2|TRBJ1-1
ASSLWFYEGTEAF
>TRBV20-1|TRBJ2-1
SAPRLAGSYNEQF
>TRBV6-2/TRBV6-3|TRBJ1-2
ASSPSGVYGYT
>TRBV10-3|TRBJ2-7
AISESSAGWSGEQY
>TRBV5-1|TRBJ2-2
ASSLQGADTGELF
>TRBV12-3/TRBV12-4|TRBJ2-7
ASRGQGALYEQY
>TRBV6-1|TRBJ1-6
ASKKGDSSYNSPLH
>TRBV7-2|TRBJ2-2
ASSILPGAGGELF
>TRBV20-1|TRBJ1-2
SAIPLDRTGFNYGYT
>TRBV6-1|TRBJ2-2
ASSPGTGVAGELF
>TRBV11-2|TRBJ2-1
ASSATGKGSYNEQF
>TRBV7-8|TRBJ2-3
ASSLLAGGRTDTQY
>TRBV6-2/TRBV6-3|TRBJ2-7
AIRDYGGDEQY
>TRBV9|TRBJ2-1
ASSGHMLGSYNEQF